The present T cell receptor beta chain was sequenced within a study of blood T cell repertoires in COVID-19. The CDR3 sequence is 12 residues long. J lost 8 bases, V lost 5 bases, and 5 bases had no gene match. The germline gives CDR1 MGHRA, CDR2 YSYEKL. TCRdb keeps only in-frame clones here, not all; method: immunoSEQ multiplex PCR. The sample shows about 55,000 clones, about 93% of them seen only once. This clonotype was sampled from a human donor with active COVID-19. The donor label of this sample is uncertain. The specimen sequenced was peripheral blood. The V gene is TRBV4-1, the J gene TRBJ1-1; 7 positions agree with TRBD1. Here the CDR3 reads CASSRGLYEAFF. CDR3 bases: TGCGCCAGCAGCAGGGGGCTCTACGAAGCTTTCTTT.